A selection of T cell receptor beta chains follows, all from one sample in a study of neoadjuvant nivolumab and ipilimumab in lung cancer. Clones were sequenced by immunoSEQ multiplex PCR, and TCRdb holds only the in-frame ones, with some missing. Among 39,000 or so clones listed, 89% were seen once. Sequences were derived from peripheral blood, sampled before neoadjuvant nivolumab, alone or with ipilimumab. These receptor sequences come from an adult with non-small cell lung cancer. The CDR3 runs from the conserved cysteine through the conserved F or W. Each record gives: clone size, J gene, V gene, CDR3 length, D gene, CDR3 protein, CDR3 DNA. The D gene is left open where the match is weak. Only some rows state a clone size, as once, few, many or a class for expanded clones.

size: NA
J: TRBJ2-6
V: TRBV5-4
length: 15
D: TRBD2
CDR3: CASRGGSSGANVLTF
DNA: TGTGCCAGCAGGGGGGGGAGCTCTGGGGCCAACGTCCTGACTTTC

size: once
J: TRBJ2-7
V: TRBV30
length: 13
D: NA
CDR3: CAARQDVSYEQYF
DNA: TGTGCCGCCCGGCAGGACGTCTCCTACGAGCAGTACTTC

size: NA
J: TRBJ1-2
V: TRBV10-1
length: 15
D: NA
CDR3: CASSESGGRNYGYTF
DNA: TGCGCCAGCAGTGAGTCCGGGGGGCGCAACTATGGCTACACCTTC

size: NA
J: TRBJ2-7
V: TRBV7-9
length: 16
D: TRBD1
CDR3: CASSDYRGQSLSEQYF
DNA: TGTGCCAGCAGCGACTACAGGGGGCAAAGTCTTAGCGAGCAGTACTTC

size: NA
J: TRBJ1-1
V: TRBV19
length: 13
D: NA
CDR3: CASSNPSDRRAFF
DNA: TGTGCCAGTAGTAATCCCTCGGACAGAAGAGCTTTCTTT

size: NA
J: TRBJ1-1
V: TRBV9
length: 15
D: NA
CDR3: CASSVAGHVNTEAFF
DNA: TGTGCCAGCAGCGTGGCGGGACACGTGAACACTGAAGCTTTCTTT

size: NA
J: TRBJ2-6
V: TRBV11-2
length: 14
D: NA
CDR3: CASSLRVRANVLTF
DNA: TGTGCCAGCAGCCTGAGGGTTAGGGCCAACGTCCTGACTTTC

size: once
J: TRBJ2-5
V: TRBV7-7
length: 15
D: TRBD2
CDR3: CASSVGLAGQETQYF
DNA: TGTGCCAGCAGCGTAGGACTAGCGGGCCAAGAGACCCAGTACTTC

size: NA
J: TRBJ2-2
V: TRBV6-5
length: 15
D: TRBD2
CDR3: CASRGTSGRIGELFF
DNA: TGTGCCAGCAGAGGGACTAGCGGGAGAATCGGGGAGCTGTTTTTT

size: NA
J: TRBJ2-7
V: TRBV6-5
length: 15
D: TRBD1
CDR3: CASSDKGQGIDEQYF
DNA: TGTGCCAGCAGCGACAAGGGACAGGGTATCGACGAGCAGTACTTC

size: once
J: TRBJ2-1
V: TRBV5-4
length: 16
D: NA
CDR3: CASSLVGDSRGNEQFF
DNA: TGTGCCAGCAGCTTGGTGGGAGACTCTAGAGGCAATGAGCAGTTCTTC

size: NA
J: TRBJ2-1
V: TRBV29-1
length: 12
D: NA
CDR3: CSVGSFRYEQFF
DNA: TGCAGCGTTGGATCCTTTAGGTATGAGCAGTTCTTC

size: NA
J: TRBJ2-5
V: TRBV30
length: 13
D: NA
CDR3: CAWSVQGPETQYF
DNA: TGTGCCTGGAGTGTACAGGGTCCAGAGACCCAGTACTTC

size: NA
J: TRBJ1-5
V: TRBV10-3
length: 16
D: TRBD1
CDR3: CAIREPGQGSNQPQHF
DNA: TGTGCCATCAGGGAACCGGGACAGGGTAGCAATCAGCCCCAGCATTTT

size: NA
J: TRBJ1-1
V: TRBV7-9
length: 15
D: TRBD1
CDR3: CASSSRQGTNTEAFF
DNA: TGTGCCAGCAGCTCGAGACAGGGCACGAACACTGAAGCTTTCTTT

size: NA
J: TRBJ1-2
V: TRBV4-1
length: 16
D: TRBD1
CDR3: CASSQREGGQGNGYTF
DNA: TGCGCCAGCAGCCAACGGGAAGGGGGCCAGGGTAATGGCTACACCTTC

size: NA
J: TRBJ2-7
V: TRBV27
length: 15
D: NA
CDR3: CASSSLGGRSYEQYF
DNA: TGTGCCAGCAGTTCCTTAGGAGGGAGGTCCTACGAGCAGTACTTC

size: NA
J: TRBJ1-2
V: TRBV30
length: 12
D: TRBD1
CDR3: CAWERQGSGYTF
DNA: TGTGCCTGGGAGAGACAGGGAAGCGGCTACACCTTC

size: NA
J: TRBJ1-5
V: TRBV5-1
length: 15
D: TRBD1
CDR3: CASSKTGGANQPQHF
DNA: TGCGCCAGCAGCAAGACAGGGGGCGCGAATCAGCCCCAGCATTTT

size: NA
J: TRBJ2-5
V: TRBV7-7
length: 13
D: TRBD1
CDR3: CASSSGQGETQYF
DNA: TGTGCCAGCAGCTCCGGACAGGGCGAGACCCAGTACTTC

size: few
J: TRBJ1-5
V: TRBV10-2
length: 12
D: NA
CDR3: CASSELTQPQHF
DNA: TGCGCCAGCAGTGAATTGACTCAGCCCCAGCATTTT

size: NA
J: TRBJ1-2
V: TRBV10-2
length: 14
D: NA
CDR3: CASSDGALFYGYTF
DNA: TGCGCCAGCAGTGACGGGGCCCTTTTCTATGGCTACACCTTC

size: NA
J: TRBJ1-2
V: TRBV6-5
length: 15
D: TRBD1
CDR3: CASSYEGQTNYGYTF
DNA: TGTGCCAGCAGTTACGAGGGACAGACTAACTATGGCTACACCTTC

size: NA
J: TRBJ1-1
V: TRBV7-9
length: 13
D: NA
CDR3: CASSSTENTEAFF
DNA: TGTGCCAGCAGCTCGACAGAGAACACTGAAGCTTTCTTT

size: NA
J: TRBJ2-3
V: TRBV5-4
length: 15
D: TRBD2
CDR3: CASSLEASGRDTQYF
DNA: TGTGCCAGCAGCTTGGAGGCTAGCGGGAGGGATACGCAGTATTTT

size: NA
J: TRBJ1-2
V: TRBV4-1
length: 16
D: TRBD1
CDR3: CASSQGSRDRGLGYTF
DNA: TGCGCCAGCAGCCAAGGATCCCGGGACAGGGGGCTTGGCTACACCTTC

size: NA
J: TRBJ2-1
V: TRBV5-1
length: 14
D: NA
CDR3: CASSFWEVGNEQFF
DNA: TGCGCCAGCAGCTTCTGGGAGGTTGGGAATGAGCAGTTCTTC

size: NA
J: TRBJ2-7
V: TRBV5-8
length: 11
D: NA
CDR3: CASSLEVEQYF
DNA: TGTGCCAGCAGCTTGGAGGTCGAGCAGTACTTC

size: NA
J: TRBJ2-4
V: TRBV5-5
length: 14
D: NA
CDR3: CASSSTGLQSIQYF
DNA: TGTGCCAGCAGCTCAACGGGACTGCAAAGCATTCAGTACTTC

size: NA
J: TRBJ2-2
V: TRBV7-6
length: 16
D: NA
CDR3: CASSSPGLPGNGELFF
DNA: TGTGCCAGCAGCTCTCCGGGACTTCCCGGTAACGGGGAGCTGTTTTTT